This T cell receptor (beta chain) is from a study of spatial heterogeneity in lung cancer. On the study more broadly: Detected sequences consistently included more beta-chain ones than alpha-chain ones. Within raw reads, each unique TCR and UMI combination appeared on average more than ten times.

Time point specified: blood at routine non-recurrence follow-up after resection. Every TCR cDNA molecule bore its own unique molecular identifier. MiXCR, applied by TCRdb to the 5' RACE reads, yields one record per CDR3 protein. In the table there are around 98,000 distinct CDR3 sequences, roughly a fifth of which are singletons. Trimming took 1 base from V and 1 from J; bases not matched to a gene: 4. Germline V gene sequence: CDR1 GTSNPN, CDR2 SVGIG (reference sequence). This CDR3 is 15 amino acids long. This clonotype was seen repeatedly, ten times or more. This TCR derives from a male donor with early-stage non-small cell lung cancer. The material was PBMCs, obtained at follow-up. The chain has TRBV30 and TRBJ1-1, with 9 bases that match TRBD1. The CDR3 loop is CAWSGGQGRNTEAFF. In DNA form, the CDR3 reads TGTGCCTGGAGTGGGGGACAGGGAAGGAACACTGAAGCTTTCTTT.